The 23 T cell receptor beta chains listed next were all sequenced from one sample in a study of blood T cell repertoires in COVID-19. The protocol was immunoSEQ multiplex PCR, while the TCRdb copy is restricted to in-frame clones and leaves out a portion. The sample consists of more than 60,000 clones, about nine tenths of them appearing once. Sequencing used peripheral blood. The receptor source for this set is a woman aged 80 or older with active or convalescent COVID-19.

V gene TRBV7-2 combines with J gene TRBJ1-5, with D hard to call. Germline loops: CDR1 SGHTA, CDR2 FQGNSA. This CDR3 contains 15 residues. V gave up 1 base and J gave up 3 bases, with 10 bases separating them. CDR3 sequence reads: CASSLGGYVNQPQHF. In DNA, the CDR3 is TGTGCCAGCAGCTTAGGAGGGTACGTCAATCAGCCCCAGCATTTT.

V usage is TRBV6-1 and J usage is TRBJ1-5; 7 nucleotides align to TRBD1. The V segment lost 3 bases and the J segment 2 bases; nucleotides outside the gene matches: 1. Germline V CDR1 and CDR2: MNHNS, SASEGT. The CDR3 loop spans 14 amino acids. The CDR3 coding sequence is TGTGCCAGCAGTGACGGACAGGGCAATCAGCCCCAGCATTTT. Translation gives CASSDGQGNQPQHF.

This clone occurred once. V usage is TRBV19 and J usage is TRBJ1-3, with 8 bases aligning to TRBD1. The germline CDR1 and CDR2 sequences are LNHDA and SQIVND (reference sequence). This CDR3 has 15 amino acids. V was pared by 5 bases and J by 5 bases, with 8 bases of the junction left unmatched. The DNA of the CDR3 is TGTGCCAGTAGTGATGGACAGGGAGGAAGAAACACCATATATTTT. Translated, it gives CASSDGQGGRNTIYF.

This clone was found once. The CDR3 DNA follows: TGTGCCAGCAGTCCCGCCCTCAGGCAGTACTTC. Its translation: CASSPALRQYF. The chain has TRBV28 and TRBJ2-7; D is ambiguous. This CDR3 has 11 amino acids. The germline gives CDR1 MDHEN, CDR2 SYDVKM. Trimming removed 5 bases at V and 9 bases at J, with 11 bases between.

V usage is TRBV15 and J usage is TRBJ1-1; D is perhaps TRBD1 (6 bases). V lost 5 bases, J lost 5 bases, and 15 bases lay in between. The germline V gene has CDR1 LNHNV and CDR2 YYDKDF (reference sequence). The CDR3 runs to 14 residues. The CDR3 sequence is CATSGIGGWTEAFF. The CDR3 DNA follows: TGTGCCACCAGCGGCATAGGGGGTTGGACTGAAGCTTTCTTT.

The rearrangement links TRBV18 to TRBJ2-5; a possible D gene is TRBD1 (5 bases). Germline V gene lookup returns CDR1 KGHSH and CDR2 LQKENI. V shed 2 bases and J shed 2 bases, with 9 bases lying between them. The CDR3 consists of 14 residues. As DNA, the CDR3 is TGTGCCAGCTCACCAAGGGCAGGGCAAGAGACCCAGTACTTC. Its translation: CASSPRAGQETQYF.

This CDR3 reads CASSPPLGANEKLFF. The CDR3 coding sequence is TGTGCCAGCAGCCCGCCGCTAGGGGCTAATGAAAAACTGTTTTTT. J is TRBJ1-4 and V is TRBV7-9; weak D call: TRBD1 (5 bases). CDR3 length: 15 amino acids. Germline V CDR1 and CDR2: SEHNR, FQNEAQ (reference sequence). Deletions cut 5 bases from V and 3 bases from J, with 13 bases between.

The chain employs TRBV19 and TRBJ1-5, with TRBD1 matching 9 bases. The CDR3 consists of 15 residues. Germline V gene lookup returns CDR1 LNHDA and CDR2 SQIVND (reference sequence). With 7 bases clipped from V and 4 bases from J, the junction kept 8 bases outside the gene matches. The CDR3 DNA is TGTGCCAGTAACATTGGACAGGGGCGAAATCAGCCCCAGCATTTT. Translating gives CASNIGQGRNQPQHF.

The V gene is TRBV24-1, the J gene TRBJ1-1; 7 positions match TRBD1. CDR1 is KGHDR and CDR2 is SFDVKD in the germline V gene. The CDR3 covers 16 residues. With 2 bases clipped from V and 1 base from J, the junction kept 6 bases outside the gene matches. In nucleotides, the CDR3 is TGTGCCACCAGTGATTCAAGAACAGGGGCGAACACTGAAGCTTTCTTT. It is translated as CATSDSRTGANTEAFF.

The V and J genes are TRBV21-1 and TRBJ1-2. TRBV21-1 is an annotated pseudogene. This CDR3 is 15 amino acids long. CDR3 in amino acids: CASSRDRRGNYGYTF. Written as DNA, the CDR3 is TGTGCCAGCAGCAGAGACCGCCGGGGAAACTATGGCTACACCTTC.

The chain links TRBV24-1 to TRBJ2-5; 11 bases are a match to TRBD1. V shed 5 bases, J shed 5 bases, and the junction held 9 bases outside the gene matches. This CDR3 comprises 16 residues. CDR1 is KGHDR and CDR2 is SFDVKD in the germline V gene. CDR3: CATSARVGTGGETQYF. DNA for the CDR3: TGTGCCACCAGTGCCCGGGTGGGGACAGGGGGGGAGACCCAGTACTTC.

This sequence joins TRBV4-3 and TRBJ1-4; the D gene is possibly TRBD1 (5 bases). V was trimmed by 0 bases and J by 2 bases, leaving 13 bases between them. CDR1 is LGHNA and CDR2 is YSLEER in the germline V gene. This CDR3 has 17 residues. The CDR3 sequence is CASSQDQGVLTNEKLFF. CDR3 coding DNA: TGCGCCAGCAGCCAAGATCAAGGGGTCCTGACTAATGAAAAACTGTTTTTT.

The V and J genes are TRBV10-3 and TRBJ2-1; TRBD1 agrees at 8 bases. The CDR3 is made up of 14 amino acids. Trimming removed 7 bases from V and 7 bases from J; junction bases left unmatched: 9. Per the germline V gene, CDR1 is ENHRY and CDR2 is SYGVKD. The CDR3 DNA reads TGTGCCATCATGCCGGACAGGGCTCAGAATGAGCAGTTCTTC. This translates into CAIMPDRAQNEQFF.

The chain recombines TRBV29-1 with TRBJ1-4; TRBD1 aligns across 10 bases. In germline, CDR1 is SQVTM, CDR2 ANQGSEA. The trim removed 2 bases at V and 8 bases at J, leaving 2 bases unmatched. This CDR3 region has 13 residues. The CDR3 coding sequence is TGCAGCGTTGAACGGGACAGGGGCGAAAAACTGTTTTTT. As protein: CSVERDRGEKLFF.

The rearrangement uses TRBV6-5 and TRBJ1-2, with a weak D call TRBD1 (5 bases). The germline V gene encodes CDR1 MNHEY and CDR2 SVGAGI. CDR3 length equals 14 residues. V gave up 7 bases and J gave up 4 bases, with 16 bases separating them. The CDR3 reads CASIPPDSIYGYTF. CDR3 nucleotide sequence: TGTGCCAGCATTCCTCCCGACAGTATCTATGGCTACACCTTC.

This sequence joins TRBV4-3 and TRBJ1-2; D might be TRBD1 (5 bases). The germline gives CDR1 LGHNA, CDR2 YSLEER. The CDR3 runs to 14 residues. The V end lost 0 bases, the J end lost 4 bases, and 9 bases lay between the germline ends. CDR3 region: CASSQDKGSYGYTF. Written as DNA, the CDR3 is TGCGCCAGCAGCCAAGATAAGGGGTCCTATGGCTACACCTTC.

The rearrangement links TRBV5-1 to TRBJ2-2; 7 positions agree with TRBD1. After removal of 5 bases from V and 3 bases from J, the junction contained 10 bases not matched to a gene. The CDR3 totals 16 residues. Germline CDR1 and CDR2: SGHRS and YFSETQ. This CDR3 is CASRPVRGRYTGELFF. DNA for the CDR3: TGCGCCAGCAGGCCAGTGAGGGGGCGATACACCGGGGAGCTGTTTTTT.

The chain joins TRBV19 to TRBJ2-1, with 7 bases lining up with TRBD1. V shed 7 bases, J shed 10 bases, and the junction held 10 bases outside the gene matches. Germline CDR1 and CDR2: LNHDA and SQIVND (reference sequence). CDR3 length: 13 amino acids. The CDR3 nucleotides read TGTGCCAGTACCCTCTCGACAGGGATCGAGCAGTTCTTC. Encoded protein: CASTLSTGIEQFF.

The rearrangement uses TRBV4-2 and TRBJ1-6, with unresolved D. The CDR3 is made up of 19 amino acids. V lost 0 bases to trimming and J lost 0 bases, with 15 bases between them. CDR1 is LGHNA and CDR2 is YNFKEQ in the germline V gene. The CDR3 is CASSQESAGLYSYNSPLHF. DNA for the CDR3: TGTGCCAGCAGCCAAGAATCCGCAGGCCTGTACTCCTATAATTCACCCCTCCACTTT.

The chain couples TRBV18 to TRBJ1-2; TRBD1 aligns across 7 bases. The germline gives CDR1 KGHSH, CDR2 LQKENI. The CDR3 covers 13 residues. The V segment lost 5 bases and the J segment 2 bases; nucleotides outside the gene matches: 2. The chain's CDR3 is CASSGQENYGYTF. The CDR3 DNA reads TGTGCCAGCTCAGGACAGGAGAACTATGGCTACACCTTC.

This sequence joins TRBV18 and TRBJ2-7; tentative D call: TRBD1 (6 bases). CDR1 is KGHSH, CDR2 LQKENI, per germline. The ends were cut back, 3 bases at V and 5 bases at J, with 17 bases in the middle. The CDR3 is made up of 15 amino acids. The CDR3 DNA sequence: TGTGCCAGCTCACCGGAGTCAGGGGCGATCCACGAGCAGTACTTC. Its translation: CASSPESGAIHEQYF.

This clone was seen once. The chain links TRBV28 to TRBJ1-5, with D perhaps TRBD1 (6 bases). V gave up 6 bases and J gave up 2 bases, with 17 bases separating them. The germline V gene encodes CDR1 MDHEN and CDR2 SYDVKM. The CDR3 runs 16 residues. As DNA, the CDR3 is TGTGCCAGCAGCGGACCCCCAGCAGGGGGCAATCAGCCCCAGCATTTT. The encoded protein is CASSGPPAGGNQPQHF.

This clone has a single count. The rearrangement uses TRBV18 and TRBJ2-3; 11 nucleotides line up with TRBD2. The germline V gene encodes CDR1 KGHSH and CDR2 LQKENI. J lost 4 bases, V lost 2 bases, and 2 bases had no gene match. The CDR3 is 15 residues long. The CDR3 loop reads CASSPVAGGSDTQYF. The CDR3 coding sequence is TGTGCCAGCTCACCAGTAGCGGGGGGGTCAGATACGCAGTATTTT.